What follows describes a single T cell receptor beta chain. The CDR3 consists of 15 residues. Between the trimmed V and J ends, which lost 1 base and 7 bases, there was a span of 17 bases. Germline lookup yields CDR1 MGHRA and CDR2 YSYEKL. This entry is derived from a study of CD8 T cells in Susac syndrome. About 0.45 to 1 ug RNA was reverse transcribed with random hexamers. TCRdb recomputed calls from the immunoSEQ multiplex PCR reads with MiXCR, one row per CDR3 protein. The sample yields about 52,000 distinct CDR3 sequences, 93% seen once. The clonotype comes from a human donor with multiple sclerosis. The chain is built from TRBV4-1 and TRBJ2-7; possibly TRBD2 for D (6 bases). What was sequenced was CD8+ T cells from PBMCs. This CDR3 reads CASSQVRGSRGEQYF. DNA of the CDR3: TGCGCCAGCAGCCAAGTGAGGGGTTCTCGGGGGGAGCAGTACTTC.